This T cell receptor (beta chain) was obtained from a study of T cells in Graves' hyperthyroidism and ophthalmopathy. This clonotype was recorded many times. Amplification of TCR beta CDR3 regions was performed using RNA transcripts as template. Carried out on the TCR CDR3, a first-round RT-PCR used the HTBI primer set. TCRdb itself ran the multiplex PCR reads through MiXCR, one entry per CDR3 protein. Of fewer than 550,000 distinct CDR3 sequences listed, 24% are singletons. The authors obtained PBMCs from 10 ml of fresh peripheral blood. V gave up 11 bases and J gave up 1 base; unmatched junction bases: 7. The germline gives CDR1 MNHNS, CDR2 SASEGT. The CDR3 contains 14 residues.

The receptor was isolated from a woman aged 25 to 39 with Graves' ophthalmopathy. The sample comprised blood. This chain connects TRBV6-1 to TRBJ2-2; the match to TRBD1 covers 7 bases. The CDR3 region has the DNA TGTGCCCTGAGGGCAGGGGGGAACACCGGGGAGCTGTTTTTT. Amino acids: CALRAGGNTGELFF.